Below, 19 T cell receptor beta chains from the same sample are listed, as sequenced in a study of shared clonotypes between healthy human individuals. Assay used: immunoSEQ multiplex PCR; TCRdb lists only in-frame clones, some missing. Among roughly 2.4 million clones listed, approximately 96% were seen once. The sequenced sample was naive CD4+ T cells sorted from blood. Subset denoted: CD45RA+ positively selected. The receptors derive from a young man in good health.

The V gene is TRBV11-2, the J gene TRBJ2-3; 7 positions match TRBD1. J gave up 9 bases and V 0 bases, and 6 bases lay outside the gene matches. CDR1 SGHAT and CDR2 FQNNGV come from the germline V gene. The CDR3 is made up of 14 amino acids. For the CDR3, the DNA is TGTGCCAGCAGCTTAGAACAGGGACAGAAGACGCAGTATTTT. Protein: CASSLEQGQKTQYF.

The chain links TRBV30 to TRBJ2-1; 8 bases match TRBD2. The CDR3 is 16 residues long. Germline values: CDR1 GTSNPN, CDR2 SVGIG (reference sequence). Trimming at V came to 4 bases and at J to 4 bases, leaving 12 bases not matched to a gene. The CDR3 DNA reads as TGTGCCTGGACAGAAGGGAGACTAGCGACTTACAATGAGCAGTTCTTC. Protein product: CAWTEGRLATYNEQFF.

The chain is built from TRBV18 and TRBJ1-4; D gene uncertain. V lost 3 bases and J lost 3, with 8 bases in between. The germline gives CDR1 KGHSH, CDR2 LQKENI. The CDR3 length is 14 residues. The CDR3 bases are TGTGCCAGCTCACCTTACACGGCTAATGAAAAACTGTTTTTT. Its protein is CASSPYTANEKLFF.

This CDR3 reads CASSPSRQGAPRNYEQYF. The CDR3 DNA follows: TGTGCCAGCAGCCCTTCGCGCCAGGGGGCTCCTAGAAACTACGAGCAGTACTTC. This chain links TRBV9 with TRBJ2-7; 8 bases agree with TRBD1. In germline, CDR1 is SGDLS, CDR2 YYNGEE. The CDR3 contains 18 residues. The V gene end was trimmed by 4 bases and the J gene end by 3 bases; junction bases not matched to a gene: 18. The entire variable domain, with the rest obtained from reference TRBV9 and TRBJ2-7, is as follows: DSGVTQTPKHLITATGQRVTLRCSPRSGDLSVYWYQQSLDQGLQFLIQYYNGEERAKGNILERFSAQQFPDLHSELNLSSLELGDSALYFCASSPSRQGAPRNYEQYFGPGTRLTVT.

V and J are TRBV28 and TRBJ1-5, with 7 positions matching TRBD1. Per the germline V gene, CDR1 is MDHEN and CDR2 is SYDVKM. Trimming took 6 bases from V and 2 from J; bases not matched to a gene: 7. The length of the CDR3 is 15 residues. The chain's CDR3 is CASRPDRTGNQPQHF. The CDR3 DNA is TGTGCCAGCAGACCGGACAGGACGGGCAATCAGCCCCAGCATTTT.

This chain links TRBV28 with TRBJ1-5, with D perhaps matching TRBD1 (6 bases). This CDR3 has 14 amino acids. Trimming shortened V by 2 bases and J by 9 bases, and 14 bases separated the two germline ends. The V gene's germline CDR1 is MDHEN and CDR2 SYDVKM. The CDR3 is CASSLGRGIGPQHF. Here the CDR3 DNA reads TGTGCCAGCAGTTTAGGTAGGGGGATAGGGCCCCAGCATTTT.

As regards this clone: This same CDR3 is encoded by further DNA sequences in the sample. This chain uses TRBV6-6 with TRBJ2-7; a possible D gene is TRBD1 (5 bases). This CDR3 spans 13 amino acids. Per germline, CDR1 MNHNY and CDR2 SVGAGI (reference sequence). Trimming took 3 bases from V and 4 from J, leaving 10 bases between them. CDR3 DNA: TGTGCCAGCAGTTATTCGCAGGGTTACGAGCAGTACTTC. It translates to CASSYSQGYEQYF.

The chain couples TRBV10-2 to TRBJ1-5, with 7 bases matching TRBD1. V shed 4 bases and J 2 bases; nucleotides not matched to a gene: 8. CDR3 length equals 16 residues. Germline V CDR1 and CDR2: WSHSY, SAAADI. For the CDR3, the DNA is TGCGCCAGCAGTGTGTGGCAGGGGGATGGCAATCAGCCCCAGCATTTT. This gives the protein CASSVWQGDGNQPQHF.

The J gene is TRBJ2-3, the V gene TRBV11-2; D is tentatively TRBD1 or TRBD2 (5 bases each). The CDR3 contains 15 residues. The germline gives CDR1 SGHAT, CDR2 FQNNGV. Trimming removed 5 bases at V and 3 bases at J, with 15 bases between. The CDR3 reads CASSQLGARTDTQYF. CDR3 nucleotides: TGTGCCAGCAGCCAACTCGGGGCACGGACAGATACGCAGTATTTT.

This chain uses TRBV27 with TRBJ2-5, with D possibly matching TRBD1 (6 bases). CDR1 and CDR2 (germline): MNHEY, SMNVEV (reference sequence). The CDR3 consists of 15 residues. Between the trimmed V and J ends, which lost 6 bases and 7 bases, there was a span of 21 bases. Written as DNA, the CDR3 is TGTGCCAGCAGCCTCAGGGGTAGCTGGGGCGGGACCCAGTACTTC. Translated: CASSLRGSWGGTQYF.

This chain uses TRBV25-1 with TRBJ2-3; 12 positions agree with TRBD2. Germline-derived CDR1 and CDR2 are MGHDK and SYGVNS. The CDR3 loop spans 17 amino acids. V was clipped by 1 base and J by 2 bases; unmatched bases: 4. In nucleotides, the CDR3 is TGTGCCAGCAGTGAATCTAGCGGGGGGGATTACACAGATACGCAGTATTTT. Amino acid sequence: CASSESSGGDYTDTQYF.

V and J are TRBV11-3 and TRBJ2-3, with 8 nucleotides matching TRBD2. Germline assignment: CDR1 SGHNT and CDR2 YENEEA. Unmatched junction bases numbered 4, after V lost 5 bases and J lost 3 bases. The CDR3 loop spans 14 amino acids. Here the CDR3 DNA reads TGTGCCAGCAGCATAGGACTAGCTACAGATACGCAGTATTTT. It translates to CASSIGLATDTQYF.

CDR3 bases: TGCGCCAGCACTGGGACAGGGGGGTCGGATGAGCAGTTCTTC. Residues: CASTGTGGSDEQFF. The rearrangement joins TRBV5-1 to TRBJ2-1; 11 bases align to TRBD1. The CDR3 contains 14 residues. The V gene's germline CDR1 is SGHRS and CDR2 YFSETQ. The ends lost 6 bases at V and 8 bases at J; junction bases unmatched: 7.

V is TRBV18 and J is TRBJ2-7; perhaps D is TRBD1 or TRBD2 (5 bases each). This CDR3 has 14 amino acids. Trimming removed 3 bases from V and 2 bases from J, with 11 bases in between. The germline V gene has CDR1 KGHSH and CDR2 LQKENI. The CDR3 loop reads CASSPSGPPYEQYF. The CDR3, as DNA: TGTGCCAGCTCACCCTCGGGACCCCCCTACGAGCAGTACTTC. Drawing the rest from reference TRBV18 and TRBJ2-7, the complete variable domain is NAGVMQNPRHLVRRRGQEARLRCSPMKGHSHVYWYRQLPEEGLKFMVYLQKENIIDESGMPKERFSAEFPKEGPSILRIQQVVRGDSAAYFCASSPSGPPYEQYFGPGTRLTVT.

V gene TRBV19 combines with J gene TRBJ1-2, with 7 nucleotides matching TRBD1. The V and J ends lost 1 base and 2 bases, in that order; junction bases with no gene match: 7. This CDR3 comprises 16 residues. Germline V gene sequence: CDR1 LNHDA, CDR2 SQIVND (reference sequence). The CDR3 is CASSIGPTGPNYGYTF. CDR3 DNA sequence: TGTGCCAGTAGTATAGGTCCGACAGGGCCGAACTATGGCTACACCTTC.

The CDR3, as DNA: TGCGCCAGCAGTGAGTCGGGACCGGGGAGCGAGCAGTACTTC. Its translation is CASSESGPGSEQYF. This chain uses TRBV10-2 with TRBJ2-7, with D possibly called TRBD1 or TRBD2 (5 bases each). V was shortened by 0 bases and J by 6 bases, with 12 bases between the two germline ends. The CDR3 length is 14 residues. Germline CDR1 and CDR2: WSHSY and SAAADI.

The chain employs TRBV2 and TRBJ1-5, with D tentatively TRBD1 (6 bases). Trimming took off 8 bases at V and 7 bases at J, with 12 bases between the two ends. CDR1 and CDR2 (germline): SNHLY, FYNNEI. CDR3 size: 12 residues. CDR3 in DNA: TGTGCCAGCCATTTACAGGGCCAGCCCCAGCATTTT. It is translated as CASHLQGQPQHF. The full variable domain, rest sourced from reference TRBV2 and TRBJ1-5, is EPEVTQTPSHQVTQMGQEVILRCVPISNHLYFYWYRQILGQKVEFLVSFYNNEISEKSEIFDDQFSVERPDGSNFTLKIRSTKLEDSAMYFCASHLQGQPQHFGDGTRLSIL.

The rearrangement joins TRBV29-1 to TRBJ1-3; D might be TRBD1 (5 bases). Germline lookup yields CDR1 SQVTM and CDR2 ANQGSEA. V gave up 7 bases and J gave up 0 bases, with 25 bases separating them. This CDR3 is 18 amino acids long. CDR3 sequence (DNA): TGCAGCGCCATGGCTCTCGATGGGGCCGCGATCTCTGGAAACACCATATATTTT. Encoded protein: CSAMALDGAAISGNTIYF.

This clone was seen only once. This chain joins TRBV6-6 and TRBJ2-1, with 9 bases matching TRBD1. Germline V CDR1 and CDR2: MNHNY, SVGAGI (reference sequence). Unmatched junction bases numbered 4, after V lost 4 bases and J lost 0 bases. The CDR3 contains 16 residues. CDR3 coding DNA: TGTGCCAGCAGTTCCTTGACAGGGGGCTCCTACAATGAGCAGTTCTTC. It is translated as CASSSLTGGSYNEQFF.